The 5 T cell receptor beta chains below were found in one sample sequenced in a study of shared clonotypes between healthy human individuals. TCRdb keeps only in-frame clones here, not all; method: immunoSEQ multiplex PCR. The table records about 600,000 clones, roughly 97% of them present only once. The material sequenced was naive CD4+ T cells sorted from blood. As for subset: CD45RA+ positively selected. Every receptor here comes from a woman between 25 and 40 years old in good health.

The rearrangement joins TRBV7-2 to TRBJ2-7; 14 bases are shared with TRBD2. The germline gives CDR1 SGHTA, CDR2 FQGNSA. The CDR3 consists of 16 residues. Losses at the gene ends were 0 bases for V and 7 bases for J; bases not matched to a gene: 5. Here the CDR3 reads CASSLAGTSGSWEQYF. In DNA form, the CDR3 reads TGTGCCAGCAGCTTAGCCGGGACTAGCGGGAGCTGGGAGCAGTACTTC.

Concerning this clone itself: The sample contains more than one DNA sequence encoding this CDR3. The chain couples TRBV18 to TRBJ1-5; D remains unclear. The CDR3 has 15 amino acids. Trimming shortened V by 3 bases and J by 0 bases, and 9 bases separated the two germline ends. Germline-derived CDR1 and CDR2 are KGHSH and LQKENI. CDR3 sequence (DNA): TGTGCCAGCTCACCCGGACGAAATAGCAATCAGCCCCAGCATTTT. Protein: CASSPGRNSNQPQHF.

The CDR3 loop is CASSMAPTYGYTF. CDR3 sequence (DNA): TGTGCCAGTAGTATGGCGCCTACGTATGGCTACACCTTC. The V gene is TRBV19, the J gene TRBJ1-2; D is ambiguous. The V gene lost 3 bases and the J gene lost 5 bases, with 10 bases spanning the gap. This CDR3 has 13 amino acids. The V gene's germline CDR1 is LNHDA and CDR2 SQIVND (reference sequence).

The chain's CDR3 is CASSLGPRLYEQYF. The DNA of the CDR3 is TGTGCCAGCAGCTTAGGACCCCGTTTGTACGAGCAGTACTTC. The chain combines TRBV7-9 with TRBJ2-7; the D is unclear. In germline, CDR1 is SEHNR, CDR2 FQNEAQ (reference sequence). This CDR3 contains 14 residues. Trimming took off 1 base at V and 4 bases at J, with 11 bases between the two ends.

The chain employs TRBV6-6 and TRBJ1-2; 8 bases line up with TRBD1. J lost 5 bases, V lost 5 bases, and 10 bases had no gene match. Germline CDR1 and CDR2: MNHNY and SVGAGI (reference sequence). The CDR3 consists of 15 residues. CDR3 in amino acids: CASSTLTGTGYGYTF. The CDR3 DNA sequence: TGTGCCAGCAGTACCCTCACTGGGACAGGATATGGCTACACCTTC.